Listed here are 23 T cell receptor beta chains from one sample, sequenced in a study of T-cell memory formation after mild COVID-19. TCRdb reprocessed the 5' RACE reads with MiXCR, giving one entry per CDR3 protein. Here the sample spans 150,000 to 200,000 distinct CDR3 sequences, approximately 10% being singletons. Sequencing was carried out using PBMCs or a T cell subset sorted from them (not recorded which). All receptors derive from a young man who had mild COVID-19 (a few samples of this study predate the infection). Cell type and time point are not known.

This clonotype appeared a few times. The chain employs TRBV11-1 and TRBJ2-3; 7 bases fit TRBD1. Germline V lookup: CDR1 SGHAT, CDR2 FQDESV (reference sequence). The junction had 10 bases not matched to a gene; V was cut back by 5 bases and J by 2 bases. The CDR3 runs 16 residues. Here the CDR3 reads CASSGYGTAITDTQYF. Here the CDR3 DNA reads TGTGCCAGCAGCGGCTACGGGACAGCTATCACAGATACGCAGTATTTT.

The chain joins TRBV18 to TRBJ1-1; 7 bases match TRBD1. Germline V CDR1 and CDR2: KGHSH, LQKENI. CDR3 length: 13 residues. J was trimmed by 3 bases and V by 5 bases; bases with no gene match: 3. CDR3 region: CASSSDRHTEAFF. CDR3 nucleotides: TGTGCCAGCTCATCGGACAGGCACACTGAAGCTTTCTTT.

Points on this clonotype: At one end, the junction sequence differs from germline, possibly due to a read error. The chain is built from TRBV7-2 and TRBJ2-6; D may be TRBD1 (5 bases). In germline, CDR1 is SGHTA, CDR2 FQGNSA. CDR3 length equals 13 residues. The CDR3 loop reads CASIPAGANVQTF. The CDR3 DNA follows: TGTGCCAGCATCCCCGCTGGGGCCAACGTCCAGACTTTC.

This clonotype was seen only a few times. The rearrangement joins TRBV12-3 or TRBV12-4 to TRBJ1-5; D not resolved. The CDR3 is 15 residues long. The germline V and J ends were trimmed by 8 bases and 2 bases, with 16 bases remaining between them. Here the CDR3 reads CASRPGNFGNQPQHF. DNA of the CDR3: TGTGCCAGCCGTCCGGGTAATTTTGGCAATCAGCCCCAGCATTTT.

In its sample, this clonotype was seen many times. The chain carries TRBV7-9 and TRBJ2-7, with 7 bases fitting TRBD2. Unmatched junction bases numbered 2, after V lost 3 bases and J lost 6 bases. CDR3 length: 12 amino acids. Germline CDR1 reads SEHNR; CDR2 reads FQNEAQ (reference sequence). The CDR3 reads CASSFTGGEQYV. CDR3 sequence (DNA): TGTGCCAGCAGCTTCACGGGGGGCGAGCAGTACGTC.

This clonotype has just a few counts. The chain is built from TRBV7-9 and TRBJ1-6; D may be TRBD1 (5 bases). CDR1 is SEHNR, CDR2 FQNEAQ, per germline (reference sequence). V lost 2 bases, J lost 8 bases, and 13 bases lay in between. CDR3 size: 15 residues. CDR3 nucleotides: TGTGCCAGCAGCTTAATGGGACTGATGGATTCACCCCTCCACTTT. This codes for CASSLMGLMDSPLHF.

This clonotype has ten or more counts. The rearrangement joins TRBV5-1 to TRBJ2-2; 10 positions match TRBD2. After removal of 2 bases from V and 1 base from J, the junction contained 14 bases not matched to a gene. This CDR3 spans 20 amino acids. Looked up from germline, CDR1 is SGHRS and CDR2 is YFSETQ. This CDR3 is CASSLTGTSESKVNTGELFF. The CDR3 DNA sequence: TGCGCCAGCAGCTTAACCGGGACTAGCGAGAGCAAAGTGAACACCGGGGAGCTGTTTTTT. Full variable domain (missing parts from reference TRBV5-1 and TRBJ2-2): KAGVTQTPRYLIKTRGQQVTLSCSPISGHRSVSWYQQTPGQGLQFLFEYFSETQRNKGNFPGRFSGRQFSNSRSEMNVSTLELGDSALYLCASSLTGTSESKVNTGELFFGEGSRLTVL.

This CDR3 reads CASSLGRAFRTGGNGYTF. The CDR3 nucleotides are TGTGCCAGCAGTTTAGGCAGGGCCTTCCGGACGGGGGGTAATGGCTACACCTTC. This chain connects TRBV28 to TRBJ1-2; a weak D match, TRBD1 (5 bases). Trimming removed 2 bases from V and 6 bases from J, with 25 bases in between. Looked up from germline, CDR1 is MDHEN and CDR2 is SYDVKM. The CDR3 loop spans 18 amino acids.

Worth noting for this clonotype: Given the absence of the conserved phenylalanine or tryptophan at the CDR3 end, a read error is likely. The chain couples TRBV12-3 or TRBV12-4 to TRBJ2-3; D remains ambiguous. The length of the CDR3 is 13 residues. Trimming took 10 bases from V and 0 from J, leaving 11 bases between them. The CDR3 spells CATSDHSTDTQYI. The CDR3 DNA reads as TGTGCCACCTCAGACCATAGCACAGATACGCAGTATATT.

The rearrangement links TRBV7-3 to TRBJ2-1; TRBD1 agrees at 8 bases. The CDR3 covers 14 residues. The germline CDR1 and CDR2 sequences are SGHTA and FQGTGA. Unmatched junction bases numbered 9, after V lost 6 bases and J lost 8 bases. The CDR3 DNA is TGTGCCAGCAGACGATCGGACAGGGAATATGAGCAGTTCTTC. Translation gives CASRRSDREYEQFF.

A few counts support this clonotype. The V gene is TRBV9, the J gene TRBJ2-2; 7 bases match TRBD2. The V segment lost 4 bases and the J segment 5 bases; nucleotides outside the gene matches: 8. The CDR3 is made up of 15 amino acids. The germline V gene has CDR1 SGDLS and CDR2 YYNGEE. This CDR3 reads CASSPHPGGTGELFF. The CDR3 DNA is TGTGCCAGCAGCCCCCACCCCGGGGGGACCGGGGAGCTGTTTTTT.

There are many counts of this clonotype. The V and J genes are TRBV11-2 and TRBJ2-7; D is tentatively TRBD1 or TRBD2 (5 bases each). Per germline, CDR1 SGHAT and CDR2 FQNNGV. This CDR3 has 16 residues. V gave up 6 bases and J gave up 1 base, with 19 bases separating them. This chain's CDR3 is CASRPARGAMSYEQYF. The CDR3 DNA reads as TGTGCCAGCAGACCAGCGCGAGGGGCGATGTCCTACGAGCAGTACTTC.

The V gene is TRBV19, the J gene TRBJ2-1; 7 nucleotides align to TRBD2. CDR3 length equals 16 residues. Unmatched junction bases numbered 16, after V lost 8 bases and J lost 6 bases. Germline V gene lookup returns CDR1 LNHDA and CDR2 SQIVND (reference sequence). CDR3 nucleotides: TGTGCCAGTGCGCCCCGAAAGACGGGAGGAATCAATGAGCAGTTCTTC. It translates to CASAPRKTGGINEQFF. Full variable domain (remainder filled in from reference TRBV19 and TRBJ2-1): DGGITQSPKYLFRKEGQNVTLSCEQNLNHDAMYWYRQDPGQGLRLIYYSQIVNDFQKGDIAEGYSVSREKKESFPLTVTSAQKNPTAFYLCASAPRKTGGINEQFFGPGTRLTVL.

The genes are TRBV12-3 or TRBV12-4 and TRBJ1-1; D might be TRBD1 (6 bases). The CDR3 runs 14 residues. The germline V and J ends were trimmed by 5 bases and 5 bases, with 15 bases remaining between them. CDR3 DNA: TGTGCCAGCAGTCCCGGACAGAGTAGGACTGAAGCTTTCTTT. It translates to CASSPGQSRTEAFF.

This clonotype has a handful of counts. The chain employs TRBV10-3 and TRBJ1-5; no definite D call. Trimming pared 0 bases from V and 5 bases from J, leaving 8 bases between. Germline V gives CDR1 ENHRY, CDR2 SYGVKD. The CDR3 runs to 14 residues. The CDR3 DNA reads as TGTGCCATCAGTGAGTCGCGGGAAGATCAGCCCCAGCATTTT. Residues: CAISESREDQPQHF.

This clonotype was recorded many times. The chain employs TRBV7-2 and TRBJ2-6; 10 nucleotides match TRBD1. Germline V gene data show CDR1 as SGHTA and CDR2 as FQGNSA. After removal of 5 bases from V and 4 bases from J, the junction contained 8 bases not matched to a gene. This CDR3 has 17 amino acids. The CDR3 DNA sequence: TGTGCCAGCAGCGGCCGGGACAGGGGTACAGGGGCCAACGTCCTGACTTTC. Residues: CASSGRDRGTGANVLTF.

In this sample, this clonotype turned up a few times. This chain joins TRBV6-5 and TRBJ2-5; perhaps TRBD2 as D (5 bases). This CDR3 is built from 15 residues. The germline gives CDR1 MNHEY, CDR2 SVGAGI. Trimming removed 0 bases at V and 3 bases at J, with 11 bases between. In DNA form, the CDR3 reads TGTGCCAGCAGTTACTCGAGCCTAGCCGAAGAGACCCAGTACTTC. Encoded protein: CASSYSSLAEETQYF.

For the CDR3, the DNA is TGCGCCAGCAGTGAGTCCCCCGGGCCCCTGGAAGCTTTCTTT. Its protein is CASSESPGPLEAFF. The chain links TRBV10-1 to TRBJ1-1; D is unresolved. The CDR3 runs 14 residues. The germline V and J ends were trimmed by 0 bases and 8 bases, with 13 bases remaining between them. Germline V gene data show CDR1 as WNHNN and CDR2 as SYGVQD (reference sequence).

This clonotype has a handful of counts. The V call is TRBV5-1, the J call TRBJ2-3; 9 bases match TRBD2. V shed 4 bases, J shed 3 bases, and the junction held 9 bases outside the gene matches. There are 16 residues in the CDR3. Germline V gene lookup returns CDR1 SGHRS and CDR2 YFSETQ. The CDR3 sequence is CASSPPRAGGTDTQYF. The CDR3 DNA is TGCGCCAGCAGCCCGCCGAGGGCGGGGGGGACAGATACGCAGTATTTT.

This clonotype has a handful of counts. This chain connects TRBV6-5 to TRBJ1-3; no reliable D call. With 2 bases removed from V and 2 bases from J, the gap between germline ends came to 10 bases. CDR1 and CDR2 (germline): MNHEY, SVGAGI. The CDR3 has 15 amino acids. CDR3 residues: CASSYRAQPGNTIYF. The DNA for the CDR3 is TGTGCCAGCAGTTACCGCGCTCAACCTGGAAACACCATATATTTT.

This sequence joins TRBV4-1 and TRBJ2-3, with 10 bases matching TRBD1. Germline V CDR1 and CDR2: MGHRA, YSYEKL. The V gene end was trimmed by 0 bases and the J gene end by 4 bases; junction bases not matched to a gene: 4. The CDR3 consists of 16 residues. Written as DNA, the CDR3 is TGCGCCAGCAGCCAAGACCCCGGGACAGGGGCAGATACGCAGTATTTT. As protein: CASSQDPGTGADTQYF.

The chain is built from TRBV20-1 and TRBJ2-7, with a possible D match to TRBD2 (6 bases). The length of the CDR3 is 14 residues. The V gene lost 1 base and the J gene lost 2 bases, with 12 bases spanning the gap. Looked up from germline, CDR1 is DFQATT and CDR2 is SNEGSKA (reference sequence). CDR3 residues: CSARGPRGAYEQYF. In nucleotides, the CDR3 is TGCAGTGCTAGAGGTCCGCGGGGCGCCTACGAGCAGTACTTC.

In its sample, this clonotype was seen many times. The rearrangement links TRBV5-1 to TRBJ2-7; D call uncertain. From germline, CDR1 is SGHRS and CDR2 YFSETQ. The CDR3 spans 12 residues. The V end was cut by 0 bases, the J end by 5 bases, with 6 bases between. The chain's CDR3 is CASSLEGNEQYF. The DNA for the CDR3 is TGCGCCAGCAGCTTGGAAGGGAACGAGCAGTACTTC.